One sample yielded the 9 T cell receptor beta chains listed below, sequenced in a study of CD8 T cells in Susac syndrome. Random hexamers were used to reverse transcribe roughly 0.45 to 1 ug of RNA. TCRdb reanalysed the immunoSEQ multiplex PCR reads using MiXCR and keeps one entry per CDR3 protein. This sample has 210,000 or so distinct CDR3 sequences, with 90% to 95% found just once. Sample: CD8+ T cells from PBMCs. The receptors were sampled from a human donor with multiple sclerosis.

This chain uses TRBV10-3 with TRBJ1-1; D gene uncertain. The CDR3 sequence is 12 residues long. V was shortened by 6 bases and J by 10 bases, with 15 bases between the two germline ends. Looked up from germline, CDR1 is ENHRY and CDR2 is SYGVKD. The CDR3 DNA follows: TGTGCCATCAGGGACTCATCCACCGGAGCTTTCTTT. This codes for CAIRDSSTGAFF.

This clonotype appeared once. V gene TRBV5-8 combines with J gene TRBJ2-3; TRBD2 aligns across 12 bases. The CDR3 runs to 18 residues. The germline V gene has CDR1 SGHTS and CDR2 YDEGEE. With 3 bases clipped from V and 0 bases from J, the junction kept 8 bases outside the gene matches. The CDR3 nucleotides are TGTGCCAGCAGCTGGGGACTAGCGGGCACCGCTAGCACAGATACGCAGTATTTT. It yields the protein CASSWGLAGTASTDTQYF.

The chain uses TRBV4-3 and TRBJ2-6; D remains ambiguous. V was pared by 3 bases and J by 0 bases, with 12 bases between. This CDR3 is 17 amino acids long. Germline CDR1 is LGHNA and CDR2 is YSLEER. CDR3 nucleotide sequence: TGCGCCAGCAGCCAGGCCTTGGTTAGCTCTGGGGCCAACGTCCTGACTTTC. This translates into CASSQALVSSGANVLTF.

The chain carries TRBV6-5 and TRBJ1-4; no clear D. From germline, CDR1 is MNHEY and CDR2 SVGAGI. Between the trimmed V and J ends, which lost 6 bases and 8 bases, there was a span of 16 bases. CDR3 length: 14 residues. Here the CDR3 reads CASRPGLGSEKLFF. DNA for the CDR3: TGTGCCAGCAGACCGGGTTTGGGGAGCGAAAAACTGTTTTTT.

The chain uses TRBV2 and TRBJ1-2; no clear D. The length of the CDR3 is 12 residues. With 3 bases removed from V and 5 bases from J, the gap between germline ends came to 7 bases. Germline values: CDR1 SNHLY, CDR2 FYNNEI. The CDR3: CASSEIWYGYTF. The DNA of the CDR3 is TGTGCCAGCAGTGAGATCTGGTATGGCTACACCTTC.

The sample holds one count of this clonotype. The J gene is TRBJ1-4, the V gene TRBV3-1; D remains ambiguous. V shed 5 bases and J shed 14 bases, with 21 bases lying between them. The CDR3 consists of 14 residues. The germline CDR1 and CDR2 sequences are LGHDT and YNNKEL (reference sequence). Written as DNA, the CDR3 is TGTGCCAGCAGCTACGGAGACGGACCATTTGGGCTGTTTTTT. This sequence encodes CASSYGDGPFGLFF.

The chain employs TRBV6-5 and TRBJ2-1; D tentatively fits TRBD1 or TRBD2 (5 bases each). Germline V gene data show CDR1 as MNHEY and CDR2 as SVGAGI. The CDR3 sequence is 13 residues long. V was cut by 2 bases and J by 8 bases, with 10 bases left in between. The CDR3 region is CASSYVGGDEQFF. CDR3 DNA sequence: TGTGCCAGCAGTTACGTTGGGGGAGATGAGCAGTTCTTC.

The rearrangement links TRBV6-1 to TRBJ1-2; D is ambiguous. The length of the CDR3 is 13 residues. Trimming removed 2 bases from V and 4 bases from J, with 8 bases in between. Germline-derived CDR1 and CDR2 are MNHNS and SASEGT. For the CDR3, the DNA is TGTGCCAGCAGTGAATATCTCTTCTATGGCTACACCTTC. This sequence encodes CASSEYLFYGYTF.

This chain joins TRBV3-1 and TRBJ1-5, with D possibly matching TRBD1 (6 bases). Trimming shortened V by 4 bases and J by 0 bases, and 13 bases separated the two germline ends. This CDR3 is 16 amino acids long. Germline V gene lookup returns CDR1 LGHDT and CDR2 YNNKEL (reference sequence). CDR3 residues: CASSLGQLYSNQPQHF. CDR3 coding DNA: TGTGCCAGCAGCCTAGGACAGCTTTATAGCAATCAGCCCCAGCATTTT.